These 15 T cell receptor beta chains came from one sample sequenced in a study of radiotherapy plus CTLA-4 blockade in lung cancer. Produced via immunoSEQ multiplex PCR; TCRdb's table is partial and in-frame only. The sample shows 80,000 or so clones, more than 80% of them seen only once. The starting material was peripheral blood, obtained from a patient treated with radiotherapy plus ipilimumab. All receptors derive from a human donor with non-small cell lung cancer who had stable disease on radiotherapy plus ipilimumab.

V is TRBV6-5 and J is TRBJ1-5; D is ambiguous. In germline, CDR1 is MNHEY, CDR2 SVGAGI. V was pared by 6 bases and J by 6 bases, with 15 bases between. This CDR3 is built from 14 residues. The DNA for the CDR3 is TGTGCCAGCAGCCCCGGTCCTCCGGTTCAGCCCCAGCATTTT. This codes for CASSPGPPVQPQHF.

CDR3 nucleotide sequence: TGTGCCAGCAGCGTAGTCGGATTGGATGAGCAGTTCTTC. The encoded protein is CASSVVGLDEQFF. The gene calls are TRBV7-6 and TRBJ2-1; D is undetermined. From germline, CDR1 is SGHVS and CDR2 FNYEAQ. The CDR3 extends over 13 amino acids. V was clipped by 5 bases and J by 8 bases, with 13 bases between them. Full variable domain (missing parts from reference TRBV7-6 and TRBJ2-1): GAGVSQSPRYKVTKRGQDVALRCDPISGHVSLYWYRQALGQGPEFLTYFNYEAQQDKSGLPNDRFSAERPEGSISTLTIQRTEQRDSAMYRCASSVVGLDEQFFGPGTRLTVL.

The chain's CDR3 is CASSRDIGAEKLFF. The CDR3, as DNA: TGTGCCAGTAGCCGGGACATTGGGGCTGAAAAACTGTTTTTT. The rearrangement uses TRBV19 and TRBJ1-4; perhaps TRBD1 as D (6 bases). Germline V gene lookup returns CDR1 LNHDA and CDR2 SQIVND (reference sequence). This CDR3 contains 14 residues. The V and J ends lost 6 bases and 7 bases respectively, with 15 bases between them.

The J gene is TRBJ1-5, the V gene TRBV19; maybe TRBD1 (6 bases). Germline values: CDR1 LNHDA, CDR2 SQIVND (reference sequence). The CDR3 is made up of 16 amino acids. V was pared by 6 bases and J by 4 bases, with 19 bases between. The CDR3 region has the DNA TGTGCCAGTAGCGGGGGGGCGGGGCCGGATAATCAGCCCCAGCATTTT. Translation gives CASSGGAGPDNQPQHF.

Points on this clone: The same CDR3 arises from other DNA sequences in this sample as well. This rearrangement joins TRBV9 to TRBJ2-3; possibly TRBD2 for D (6 bases). The germline V gene encodes CDR1 SGDLS and CDR2 YYNGEE. The V gene lost 0 bases and the J gene lost 6 bases, with 20 bases spanning the gap. CDR3 length: 17 amino acids. CDR3 DNA: TGTGCCAGCAGCGTAGAATCCGGGCCGGCGGGATATGATACGCAGTATTTT. This sequence encodes CASSVESGPAGYDTQYF.

This chain links TRBV28 with TRBJ2-7; the D gene is possibly TRBD1 (7 bases). In germline, CDR1 is MDHEN, CDR2 SYDVKM. The germline V and J ends were trimmed by 5 bases and 0 bases, with 11 bases remaining between them. The CDR3 spans 14 residues. CDR3 bases: TGTGCCAGCAGTCAGGGGGGAAGCTCCTACGAGCAGTACTTC. This translates into CASSQGGSSYEQYF.

V is TRBV5-1 and J is TRBJ2-7; D is perhaps TRBD1 (6 bases). Trimming took 0 bases from V and 2 from J, leaving 9 bases between them. The CDR3 runs 14 residues. Germline V gene lookup returns CDR1 SGHRS and CDR2 YFSETQ. The CDR3 loop reads CASSLAGQTYEQYF. In DNA form, the CDR3 reads TGCGCCAGCAGCTTGGCAGGACAGACCTACGAGCAGTACTTC.

J is TRBJ2-3 and V is TRBV7-8; 10 positions match TRBD2. Per germline, CDR1 SGHVS and CDR2 FQNEAQ. This CDR3 is built from 16 residues. With 1 base clipped from V and 3 bases from J, the junction kept 4 bases outside the gene matches. CDR3: CASSLEGSGRTDTQYF. CDR3 DNA: TGTGCCAGCAGCTTAGAGGGTAGCGGGAGGACAGATACGCAGTATTTT.

For the CDR3, the DNA is TGTGCCATCAGTGAGGAGGTTCGGGCCAAAAACATTCAGTACTTC. This encodes CAISEEVRAKNIQYF. The chain employs TRBV10-3 and TRBJ2-4; unclear D gene. Trimming shortened V by 2 bases and J by 1 base, and 9 bases separated the two germline ends. Per germline, CDR1 ENHRY and CDR2 SYGVKD. This CDR3 comprises 15 residues.

This chain uses TRBV19 with TRBJ2-7; TRBD1 might be the D (6 bases). Germline assignment: CDR1 LNHDA and CDR2 SQIVND (reference sequence). The CDR3 is 13 residues long. The ends were cut back, 7 bases at V and 2 bases at J, with 12 bases in the middle. CDR3 residues: CASMSKGAYEQYF. The CDR3 region has the DNA TGTGCCAGTATGAGCAAGGGGGCCTACGAGCAGTACTTC.

The chain employs TRBV29-1 and TRBJ2-5; D is unresolved. Germline CDR1 is SQVTM and CDR2 is ANQGSEA. CDR3 length equals 11 residues. Trimming took 6 bases from V and 4 from J, leaving 9 bases between them. DNA of the CDR3: TGCAGCGTCGGTTGGGGAGAGACCCAGTACTTC. Translation: CSVGWGETQYF.

The rearrangement uses TRBV6-1 and TRBJ1-1; no reliable D call. Trimming took off 6 bases at V and 1 base at J, with 9 bases between the two ends. The germline V gene has CDR1 MNHNS and CDR2 SASEGT. The CDR3 has 13 amino acids. CDR3 protein: CASSGKGNTEAFF. In nucleotides, the CDR3 is TGTGCCAGCAGCGGTAAGGGGAACACTGAAGCTTTCTTT.

This clone occurred once. The chain joins TRBV7-3 to TRBJ2-3; the match to TRBD2 covers 12 bases. Losses at the gene ends were 6 bases for V and 4 bases for J; bases not matched to a gene: 8. Germline CDR1 reads SGHTA; CDR2 reads FQGTGA. This CDR3 is 16 amino acids long. CDR3 nucleotide sequence: TGTGCCAGCAGTAGAGCTAGCGGGGGGGCCTCAGATACGCAGTATTTT. Translating it yields CASSRASGGASDTQYF.

V is TRBV11-3 and J is TRBJ2-3, with D perhaps given as TRBD1 or TRBD2 (5 bases each). The CDR3 length is 15 residues. Trimming took off 1 base at V and 2 bases at J, with 10 bases between the two ends. Germline values: CDR1 SGHNT, CDR2 YENEEA. Written as DNA, the CDR3 is TGTGCCAGCAGCTTAGCGTTGGGACCCACAGATACGCAGTATTTT. As protein: CASSLALGPTDTQYF. Full variable domain (outside the CDR3, taken from reference TRBV11-3 and TRBJ2-3): EAGVVQSPRYKIIEKKQPVAFWCNPISGHNTLYWYLQNLGQGPELLIRYENEEAVDDSQLPKDRFSAERLKGVDSTLKIQPAELGDSAVYLCASSLALGPTDTQYFGPGTRLTVL.

This chain connects TRBV20-1 to TRBJ2-7, with unresolved D. The CDR3 spans 11 residues. V lost 6 bases and J lost 2, with 8 bases in between. Germline V gives CDR1 DFQATT, CDR2 SNEGSKA (reference sequence). The DNA for the CDR3 is TGCAGTGCCACGTCCCCCTACGAGCAGTACTTC. Protein: CSATSPYEQYF.